This note documents a single T cell receptor beta chain sequence. This clonotype came up once. Its antigen is still unknown. Base qualities are not provided; no much larger clone lies one nucleotide away. Single-read evidence is weak. Flow cytometry had shown CD8+CD57+ cell expansion in the patients selected for sequencing. All patients had severe acquired aplastic anemia diagnosed by International Study of Aplastic Anemia and Agranulocytosis and Camitta criteria. No patient had received any therapy when blood was sampled. The study deep-sequenced TCR repertoires of sorted CD4+ and CD8+ blood T cells from severe aplastic anemia patients and healthy subjects. Patients were enrolled in the USA under clinicaltrials.gov protocols 00001620, 01623167, 00001397, 00071045, 00081523 and 00961064. Ficoll-Paque density gradient centrifugation was used to isolate peripheral blood mononuclear cells. Before DNA was extracted, CD4+ and CD8+ T cells were sorted using either FACS or magnetic beads.

The CDR3 numbers 14 residues from cysteine through phenylalanine. Kept here is only the CDR3 DNA, which spans 42 bases and is read in frame from base 1. V is cut by 3 bases and J by 7 bases, and the space between the germline ends is 12 bases. The germline V gene specifies MGHRA as CDR1 and YSYEKL as CDR2. This entry belongs to a study of CD8+CD57+ T cells in acquired aplastic anemia listed by TCRdb under 2018. At the level of the whole study: DNA extracted from sorted CD4+ and CD8+ cells had a mean of 3.2 ug, with a range of about 0.19 to 30 ug. CD8+CD57+ expansion was defined as frequency above the mean frequency observed in healthy subjects.

Study-wide findings and limitations: No significant difference in CD8+ Simpson's diversity was found between patients and healthy controls (P=0.060). Over 25 CD8+ CDR3 sequences were found in both patients and controls but appeared to be highly expressed in patients and within the immunodominant clones of the patients.

Profiling of TCR beta VDJ combinations and CDR3 sequences used genomic DNA as the template. An Illumina HiSeq 2000 was used for TCR repertoire sequencing. The paper's data handling went like this. TRBV/TRBJ rearrangement plots, CDR3 size and DJ length profiles, and Simpson's diversity index were used to evaluate the repertoires. The most abundant DNA sequence in the deep sequencing data was taken as the immunodominant clone. CDR3 amino acid sequences were checked for sharing between subjects and were compared against published repertoires and the VDJdb database. The public reads were reanalyzed by TCRdb: fastp trimming at Q25, MiXCR alignment, in-frame beta chains only. When rows share a CDR3 protein, they turn into one entry using the most common DNA and genes. In this record, the V and J calls reflect TCRdb's handling and not the investigators' own analysis. The sample data list a few hundred thousand distinct CDR3 sequences, and under 60% of these were observed just once. The biggest ten clones account for under 1.5% of the sample.

This sequence originates from a human donor with aplastic anemia. Sequenced material: sorted CD4+, CD8+, or CD8+CD57+ T cells (not recorded which) from PBMCs. The rearranged chain carries TRBV4-1 and TRBJ1-4; the D region possibly corresponds to TRBD1 (5 bases align). The nucleotides read TGCGCCAGCAGCCAGGGGACGCTGGTTGAAAAACTGTTTTTT. Translated, this gives CASSQGTLVEKLFF.